Below, 20 T cell receptor beta chains from the same sample are listed, as sequenced in a study of glioma-infiltrating T cells after dendritic cell vaccination. Produced via immunoSEQ multiplex PCR; TCRdb's table is partial and in-frame only. The table lists roughly 100,000 clones, more than 70% of them singletons. The material sequenced was blood, taken before dendritic cell vaccination. The receptors originated from a human donor with glioblastoma.

The chain combines TRBV5-1 with TRBJ1-2, with 8 nucleotides matching TRBD1. The V and J ends lost 4 bases and 6 bases, in that order; junction bases with no gene match: 8. Germline-derived CDR1 and CDR2 are SGHRS and YFSETQ. This CDR3 contains 14 residues. The CDR3 here is CASSPLGQGDGYTF. In DNA, the CDR3 is TGCGCCAGCAGCCCATTAGGACAGGGAGATGGCTACACCTTC.

The chain couples TRBV6-1 to TRBJ1-1; D is uncertain. The germline V gene encodes CDR1 MNHNS and CDR2 SASEGT. The CDR3 consists of 11 residues. With 10 bases removed from V and 2 bases from J, the gap between germline ends came to 8 bases. The CDR3 DNA reads TGTGCCACCCTGAGCAACACTGAAGCTTTCTTT. Amino acid sequence: CATLSNTEAFF.

V is TRBV5-1 and J is TRBJ2-3; D unresolved. The ends were cut back, 3 bases at V and 0 bases at J, with 14 bases in the middle. CDR3 length equals 16 residues. The V gene's germline CDR1 is SGHRS and CDR2 YFSETQ. The CDR3 protein is CASSWSYHTSTDTQYF. The CDR3 nucleotides read TGCGCCAGCAGCTGGAGCTATCACACTAGCACAGATACGCAGTATTTT.

This clone was detected only once. The chain links TRBV29-1 to TRBJ2-1; 7 bases align to TRBD2. Trimming removed 0 bases from V and 6 bases from J; junction bases left unmatched: 14. The CDR3 totals 17 residues. Germline loops: CDR1 SQVTM, CDR2 ANQGSEA. The DNA for the CDR3 is TGCAGCGTTGAAGAAATATTGGGAGTAAGCGGGGTCAATGAGCAGTTCTTC. Its translation: CSVEEILGVSGVNEQFF.

The chain uses TRBV4-1 and TRBJ1-1; tentative D call: TRBD1 (5 bases). There are 16 residues in the CDR3. Trimming pared 4 bases from V and 5 bases from J, leaving 20 bases between. In germline, CDR1 is MGHRA, CDR2 YSYEKL. CDR3 nucleotides: TGCGCCAGCAGCCCACCCGGGGGGTGGTTTACGACTGAAGCTTTCTTT. Translating it yields CASSPPGGWFTTEAFF.

The J gene is TRBJ2-7, the V gene TRBV6-6; 10 bases match TRBD1. Germline CDR1 is MNHNY and CDR2 is SVGAGI (reference sequence). The CDR3 is made up of 16 amino acids. The ends lost 0 bases at V and 4 bases at J; junction bases unmatched: 6. The CDR3 DNA reads TGTGCCAGCAGTTACTCGAGAACGGGACAGGGGTACGAGCAGTACTTC. Residues: CASSYSRTGQGYEQYF.

The CDR3: CATSSRRRQGRNSPLHF. The CDR3 coding sequence is TGTGCCACCAGCAGCAGAAGGAGACAGGGGCGGAATTCACCCCTCCACTTT. The chain joins TRBV15 to TRBJ1-6; 8 bases map to TRBD1. The germline gives CDR1 LNHNV, CDR2 YYDKDF (reference sequence). This CDR3 has 17 residues. Unmatched junction bases numbered 11, after V lost 3 bases and J lost 7 bases.

This chain connects TRBV10-1 to TRBJ2-7; maybe TRBD2 (6 bases). The V gene lost 2 bases and the J gene lost 1 base, with 12 bases spanning the gap. This CDR3 spans 15 amino acids. The germline V gene has CDR1 WNHNN and CDR2 SYGVQD (reference sequence). CDR3 sequence: CASSEGGTASYEQYF. Here the CDR3 DNA reads TGCGCCAGCAGTGAGGGCGGGACGGCGTCCTACGAGCAGTACTTC.

The chain links TRBV20-1 to TRBJ2-7; D not resolved. Germline CDR1 and CDR2: DFQATT and SNEGSKA (reference sequence). V was trimmed by 3 bases and J by 0 bases, leaving 3 bases between them. CDR3 size: 11 residues. The CDR3 protein is CSASYSYEQYF. CDR3 bases: TGCAGTGCTAGTTACTCCTACGAGCAGTACTTC.

The chain has TRBV5-1 and TRBJ1-2, with D unresolved. Germline loops: CDR1 SGHRS, CDR2 YFSETQ. The CDR3 is 12 residues long. V lost 0 bases and J 6 bases, leaving 6 bases between the germline ends. The CDR3 sequence is CASSLDQNGYTF. In DNA form, the CDR3 reads TGCGCCAGCAGCTTGGATCAGAATGGCTACACCTTC.

This clone appeared once. V is TRBV6-6 and J is TRBJ2-6; D ambiguous. This CDR3 is 15 amino acids long. Germline CDR1 reads MNHNY; CDR2 reads SVGAGI (reference sequence). The germline V and J ends were trimmed by 2 bases and 0 bases, with 5 bases remaining between them. The CDR3: CASSYISSGANVLTF. CDR3 nucleotides: TGTGCCAGCAGTTACATCAGCTCTGGGGCCAACGTCCTGACTTTC.

This chain uses TRBV5-1 with TRBJ2-1; 10 bases match TRBD2. From germline, CDR1 is SGHRS and CDR2 YFSETQ. The CDR3 has 17 amino acids. Trimming at V came to 4 bases and at J to 7 bases, leaving 14 bases not matched to a gene. The CDR3 loop is CASSRSLSGGAMNEQFF. In nucleotides, the CDR3 is TGCGCCAGCAGCCGTTCACTAAGCGGGGGGGCAATGAATGAGCAGTTCTTC.

The CDR3 sequence: CASRWGPGGNQPQHF. The CDR3 DNA sequence: TGTGCCAGTAGGTGGGGGCCTGGGGGCAATCAGCCCCAGCATTTT. This chain uses TRBV19 with TRBJ1-5; maybe TRBD1 (6 bases). The germline V gene encodes CDR1 LNHDA and CDR2 SQIVND (reference sequence). V shed 6 bases and J shed 2 bases, with 14 bases lying between them. The CDR3 sequence is 15 residues long.

The chain employs TRBV27 and TRBJ2-1, with 7 bases aligning to TRBD1. CDR1 and CDR2 (germline): MNHEY, SMNVEV (reference sequence). V gave up 3 bases and J gave up 6 bases; unmatched junction bases: 2. The CDR3 consists of 13 residues. The CDR3 DNA reads TGTGCCAGCAGTTTCCGGGACAGCAATGAGCAGTTCTTC. This sequence encodes CASSFRDSNEQFF.

The rearrangement joins TRBV30 to TRBJ1-2; D unclear. From germline, CDR1 is GTSNPN and CDR2 SVGIG (reference sequence). V lost 0 bases, J lost 2 bases, and 7 bases lay in between. The CDR3 spans 13 residues. The CDR3 bases are TGTGCCTGGAGTGTTGGTCAGAACTATGGCTACACCTTC. It codes for CAWSVGQNYGYTF.

This clone was observed a handful of times. This chain connects TRBV5-6 to TRBJ2-3; 10 positions agree with TRBD2. Germline assignment: CDR1 SGHDT and CDR2 YYEEEE. The CDR3 has 13 residues. V shed 10 bases and J 6 bases; nucleotides not matched to a gene: 8. The CDR3 here is CAGSLAGEDTQYF. In DNA, the CDR3 is TGTGCCGGGTCCCTAGCGGGGGAGGATACGCAGTATTTT.

V usage is TRBV18 and J usage is TRBJ2-7; 7 bases fit TRBD2. Germline V gene data show CDR1 as KGHSH and CDR2 as LQKENI. The ends lost 6 bases at V and 5 bases at J; junction bases unmatched: 10. The length of the CDR3 is 14 residues. The CDR3 region is CASSSTGGSHEQYF. The CDR3 nucleotides are TGTGCCAGCTCCAGTACGGGAGGTTCCCACGAGCAGTACTTC.

CDR3 sequence (DNA): TGTGCCAGCAGCTTAAACAGGGGACGGAACACCATATATTTT. Translating gives CASSLNRGRNTIYF. V is TRBV11-2 and J is TRBJ1-3; 7 nucleotides match TRBD1. The germline V gene has CDR1 SGHAT and CDR2 FQNNGV. J was trimmed by 7 bases and V by 2 bases; bases with no gene match: 5. This CDR3 is 14 amino acids long.

The J gene is TRBJ1-2, the V gene TRBV27; D call uncertain. The CDR3 is 14 amino acids. Trimming removed 2 bases from V and 4 bases from J, with 11 bases in between. The germline V gene encodes CDR1 MNHEY and CDR2 SMNVEV (reference sequence). CDR3 in amino acids: CASSLRQAGYGYTF. The CDR3 nucleotides read TGTGCCAGCAGTTTACGGCAGGCTGGCTATGGCTACACCTTC.

Only a few counts were recorded for this clone. This rearrangement joins TRBV6-5 to TRBJ1-2; D gene ambiguous. V was trimmed by 8 bases and J by 3 bases, leaving 16 bases between them. The CDR3 spans 14 residues. Germline values: CDR1 MNHEY, CDR2 SVGAGI. The CDR3 sequence is CASGYYTGDYGYTF. For the CDR3, the DNA is TGTGCCAGCGGATACTACACCGGGGACTATGGCTACACCTTC.